This TCR beta chain came from a study of Ad26.COV2.S vaccination and SARS-CoV-2 variants. Study-wide context: Trial arm assignment for the donor was COV1001 Ad26.COV2.S. Broader study findings: The TCR breadth and depth analyses may have produced an underestimate of total T cell responses. Placebo recipients showed lower spike-specific TCR breadth than vaccinees.

As for this clone: The antigen is undetermined.

Profiled with immunoSEQ multiplex PCR; TCRdb holds only in-frame clones, not every one. The sample consists of fewer than 500,000 clones, approximately 89% of them appearing once. Treatment denoted: roughly 20 received Ad26.COV2.S at low or high dose, single or two shots; 5 received placebo; per-sample allocation not given. On day 63 after the first injection, vaccine and placebo recipients gave samples. V dropped 0 bases and J dropped 8; count of bases not matched to a gene: 7. The CDR3 spans 14 residues. Germline V gene lookup returns CDR1 SGHRS and CDR2 YFSETQ. The clonotype was recovered from a person between 18 and 65 years old who received the Ad26.COV2.S COVID-19 vaccine or a placebo. Specimen: peripheral blood, collected in a trial of Ad26.COV2.S vaccine versus placebo. V gene TRBV5-1 combines with J gene TRBJ1-1, with 7 bases that match TRBD1. Here the CDR3 DNA reads TGCGCCAGCAGCTTGGCCCTAGGAGGGGGCGAAGCTTTCTTT. This codes for CASSLALGGGEAFF.